These 19 T cell receptor beta chains share one sample of origin, sequenced in a study of blood T cell repertoires in COVID-19. Only in-frame clones appear in the TCRdb table, and some are missing; sequencing was by immunoSEQ multiplex PCR. The data contain about 280,000 clones, 90% of them singletons. Sequencing was carried out using PBMCs or T cells enriched from blood (not recorded which). The receptors were gathered from a woman aged 18-29 years with acute COVID-19.

The chain is built from TRBV2 and TRBJ1-1; 9 bases are shared with TRBD1. Germline V gene sequence: CDR1 SNHLY, CDR2 FYNNEI. The CDR3 is 13 amino acids. V was clipped by 8 bases and J by 3 bases; unmatched bases: 4. CDR3 coding DNA: TGTGCCAGCCACCGGGACAGGGACACTGAAGCTTTCTTT. As protein: CASHRDRDTEAFF.

This clone was seen only once. The chain recombines TRBV6-5 with TRBJ1-5; D call uncertain. Germline-derived CDR1 and CDR2 are MNHEY and SVGAGI. Trimming took 6 bases from V and 3 from J, leaving 9 bases between them. This CDR3 is built from 13 residues. DNA of the CDR3: TGTGCCAGCAGCATCCGACTCAATCAGCCCCAGCATTTT. This translates into CASSIRLNQPQHF.

The rearrangement uses TRBV12-3 or TRBV12-4 and TRBJ1-1; 7 nucleotides align to TRBD1. The CDR3 length is 13 residues. V trimming: 1 base; J trimming: 11 bases; junction bases outside the gene matches: 7. The CDR3 region is CASSLGLTGPAFF. The CDR3 nucleotides read TGTGCCAGCAGTTTAGGATTGACAGGGCCGGCTTTCTTT.

The chain carries TRBV5-1 and TRBJ2-3; D might be TRBD2 (6 bases). V shed 7 bases and J shed 3 bases, with 18 bases lying between them. Germline-derived CDR1 and CDR2 are SGHRS and YFSETQ. The CDR3 has 15 amino acids. The CDR3 here is CASCMGGWQTDTQYF. CDR3 nucleotide sequence: TGCGCCAGCTGTATGGGGGGTTGGCAGACAGATACGCAGTATTTT. Full variable domain (remainder filled in from reference TRBV5-1 and TRBJ2-3): KAGVTQTPRYLIKTRGQQVTLSCSPISGHRSVSWYQQTPGQGLQFLFEYFSETQRNKGNFPGRFSGRQFSNSRSEMNVSTLELGDSALYLCASCMGGWQTDTQYFGPGTRLTVL.

V usage is TRBV18 and J usage is TRBJ2-3; 8 nucleotides line up with TRBD2. The CDR3 covers 14 residues. CDR1 KGHSH and CDR2 LQKENI come from the germline V gene. The trim removed 3 bases at V and 4 bases at J, leaving 3 bases unmatched. The chain's CDR3 is CASSPRGVADTQYF. For the CDR3, the DNA is TGTGCCAGCTCACCGCGGGGGGTTGCAGATACGCAGTATTTT.

CDR3 DNA sequence: TGCGCCAGCAGCTTGACGACGGGACAGGGGCAAAACATTCAGTACTTC. Translating gives CASSLTTGQGQNIQYF. The chain is built from TRBV5-1 and TRBJ2-4, with 10 bases matching TRBD1. Germline trimming cut 1 base from V and 5 bases from J; bases unmatched to any gene: 6. Germline lookup yields CDR1 SGHRS and CDR2 YFSETQ. The CDR3 is made up of 16 amino acids.

The rearrangement uses TRBV5-8 and TRBJ2-7; 8 nucleotides agree with TRBD1. Germline CDR1 reads SGHTS; CDR2 reads YDEGEE. V lost 4 bases and J lost 5; bases outside the gene matches: 5. This CDR3 comprises 13 residues. The CDR3: CASSPDRVDEQYF. CDR3 DNA: TGTGCCAGCAGCCCGGACAGGGTCGACGAGCAGTACTTC.

The rearrangement links TRBV6-1 to TRBJ2-6; weak D call: TRBD2 (6 bases). V was cut by 3 bases and J by 1 base, with 7 bases left in between. The CDR3 consists of 15 residues. Germline V CDR1 and CDR2: MNHNS, SASEGT. The chain's CDR3 is CASSDGGSGANVLTF. The CDR3 DNA sequence: TGTGCCAGCAGTGATGGGGGGTCTGGGGCCAACGTCCTGACTTTC.

The V gene is TRBV11-2, the J gene TRBJ2-7; D remains ambiguous. The CDR3 is made up of 14 amino acids. V was clipped by 2 bases and J by 1 base, with 9 bases between them. Germline V gene lookup returns CDR1 SGHAT and CDR2 FQNNGV. CDR3 nucleotides: TGTGCCAGCAGCTTACAACAGTCTTCCTACGAGCAGTACTTC. This encodes CASSLQQSSYEQYF.

The table lists this clone with a few counts. The chain joins TRBV7-9 to TRBJ2-1, with 7 nucleotides matching TRBD2. The CDR3 is made up of 19 amino acids. V dropped 2 bases and J dropped 0; count of bases not matched to a gene: 13. CDR1 SEHNR and CDR2 FQNEAQ come from the germline V gene (reference sequence). This chain's CDR3 is CASSLPITSALISYNEQFF. The DNA of the CDR3 is TGTGCCAGCAGCTTACCCATAACTAGCGCCCTAATCTCCTACAATGAGCAGTTCTTC.

The rearrangement links TRBV6-5 to TRBJ2-5; 9 bases align to TRBD2. The CDR3 sequence is 14 residues long. V shed 6 bases, J shed 4 bases, and the junction held 6 bases outside the gene matches. Germline V gene sequence: CDR1 MNHEY, CDR2 SVGAGI. The DNA of the CDR3 is TGTGCCAGCAGGGGCGGGAGGGCCTTAGAGACCCAGTACTTC. Amino acid sequence: CASRGGRALETQYF.

This sequence joins TRBV4-1 and TRBJ2-3; 11 positions agree with TRBD2. The V and J ends lost 0 bases and 4 bases, in that order; junction bases with no gene match: 9. The CDR3 runs to 18 residues. Germline CDR1 reads MGHRA; CDR2 reads YSYEKL. The CDR3 spells CASSQDPTSGSYPDTQYF. The CDR3 DNA sequence: TGCGCCAGCAGCCAAGATCCCACTAGCGGGAGTTATCCAGATACGCAGTATTTT.

The J gene is TRBJ1-2, the V gene TRBV6-5; 8 bases fit TRBD1. The CDR3 totals 15 residues. Trimming removed 6 bases from V and 1 base from J; junction bases left unmatched: 7. Germline lookup yields CDR1 MNHEY and CDR2 SVGAGI. CDR3 sequence: CASRGTGKGNYGYTF. The CDR3 DNA sequence: TGTGCCAGCAGGGGGACAGGCAAGGGTAACTATGGCTACACCTTC.

This sequence joins TRBV30 and TRBJ2-7; D uncertain. The CDR3 is 11 amino acids. Trimming stripped 3 bases from V and 6 bases from J, with 9 bases between. CDR1 is GTSNPN, CDR2 SVGIG, per germline (reference sequence). CDR3 in DNA: TGTGCCTGGAGCTCCCTTCGCGAGCAGTACTTC. Encoded protein: CAWSSLREQYF.

J is TRBJ1-5 and V is TRBV2; no reliable D call. The CDR3 is 15 amino acids. From germline, CDR1 is SNHLY and CDR2 FYNNEI. Trimming left V 2 bases short and J 1 base short, with 9 bases between. The CDR3 coding sequence is TGTGCCAGCAGTGAATCGGGGAAGAGCAATCAGCCCCAGCATTTT. Residues: CASSESGKSNQPQHF.

The genes are TRBV4-3 and TRBJ2-2; 10 bases agree with TRBD1. The CDR3 contains 19 residues. With 0 bases clipped from V and 6 bases from J, the junction kept 13 bases outside the gene matches. Germline V gives CDR1 LGHNA, CDR2 YSLEER. The CDR3 here is CASSQDLARRDRGPGELFF. The CDR3 nucleotides read TGCGCCAGCAGCCAAGATCTCGCCCGCCGGGACAGGGGACCCGGGGAGCTGTTTTTT.

The CDR3 DNA is TGTGCCTGGAGCGTAGGGCAGGGGGATAACGAGCAGTACTTC. Protein: CAWSVGQGDNEQYF. The chain is built from TRBV30 and TRBJ2-7; 7 nucleotides line up with TRBD1. CDR1 GTSNPN and CDR2 SVGIG come from the germline V gene (reference sequence). The CDR3 totals 14 residues. J was trimmed by 5 bases and V by 3 bases; bases with no gene match: 10.

CDR3 bases: TGTGCCAGCAGCCAATCTACTACGGTGAACACTGAAGCTTTCTTT. Its protein product is CASSQSTTVNTEAFF. The chain links TRBV4-2 to TRBJ1-1; the D is unclear. Germline V lookup: CDR1 LGHNA, CDR2 YNFKEQ. V lost 2 bases and J lost 0, with 10 bases in between. CDR3 length: 15 amino acids.

The rearrangement links TRBV5-1 to TRBJ1-1, with 10 bases that match TRBD1. Trimming removed 4 bases from V and 9 bases from J; junction bases left unmatched: 3. Germline V gene data show CDR1 as SGHRS and CDR2 as YFSETQ. The CDR3 sequence is 12 residues long. The CDR3 sequence is CASSLGQGKAFF. The CDR3 bases are TGCGCCAGCAGCCTGGGACAGGGGAAAGCTTTCTTT. The full variable domain, its missing parts supplied by reference TRBV5-1 and TRBJ1-1, is KAGVTQTPRYLIKTRGQQVTLSCSPISGHRSVSWYQQTPGQGLQFLFEYFSETQRNKGNFPGRFSGRQFSNSRSEMNVSTLELGDSALYLCASSLGQGKAFFGQGTRLTVV.